This T cell receptor beta chain was captured in a study of response to subunit inactivated influenza vaccine (dated by TCRdb to the late 2010s). About the investigation overall: To follow how T cells responded to a trivalent subunit inactivated influenza vaccine, the researchers relied on deep quantitative profiling of the T cell receptor repertoire.

Broader findings and caveats from the paper: The authors suggested that each seasonal influenza vaccination may recruit only a limited number of new T cells.

From a lookup of the germline V gene, CDR1 and CDR2 are ENHRY and SYGVKD. From the cysteine through the phenylalanine, the CDR3 covers 14 amino acids. The CDR3 DNA has 42 bases and is translated from base 1. V is pruned by 7 bases and J by 10 bases, leaving 13 bases of the junction without a gene match. Library preparation used RT-PCR. TCRdb names Illumina HiSeq 2500 as the instrument used. Through fastp at Q25 and MiXCR, TCRdb rebuilt clones from the public reads, retaining in-frame beta chains. When rows share a CDR3 protein, they turn into one entry using the most common DNA and genes. The sample records some 850,000 distinct CDR3 sequences, approximately 18% of which are singletons. The leading ten clones occupy 9.5% to 13% of the sample. This clonotype was seen repeatedly, ten times or more. Its antigen is not yet known. Nothing much larger sits one base from this clone, and base qualities are not available.

This TCR derives from a man aged 50-59 years who received an inactivated influenza vaccine. Donor details come from another sample of the same person, matched by shared clones. The chain is assembled from TRBV10-3 and TRBJ2-3, and TRBD2 matches 8 of the central bases. The sample in question was PBMCs from blood, obtained roughly 5 days after vaccination. Here is the DNA: TGTGCCATCAAAGGCGGGGGGATAGAGAGTCCGCAGTATTTT. This yields the protein CAIKGGGIESPQYF.